The 18 T cell receptor beta chains below all came from one sample that was sequenced in a study of cytomegalovirus exposure and HLA in healthy donors. In the PCR, 60 Vbeta and 13 Jbeta primers were used. Using immunoSEQ multiplex PCR, the repertoire was profiled, and TCRdb retains in-frame clones only, with some absent. The sample lists about 160,000 clones; roughly 79% were seen once. Sequencing was carried out using PBMCs. These receptors came from a woman between 50 and 59 years old in good health and CMV-seronegative.

The chain combines TRBV5-5 with TRBJ2-5; D is unclear. The CDR3 consists of 14 residues. Trimming left V 4 bases short and J 7 bases short, with 17 bases between. Germline CDR1 is SGHKS and CDR2 is YYEKEE (reference sequence). The CDR3 here is CASSLTPRHGTQYF. The CDR3 nucleotides are TGTGCCAGCAGCCTGACACCCAGGCACGGGACCCAGTACTTC.

The chain uses TRBV7-2 and TRBJ2-1, with 9 bases aligning to TRBD2. This CDR3 contains 14 residues. After removal of 6 bases from V and 5 bases from J, the junction contained 5 bases not matched to a gene. Germline V gene sequence: CDR1 SGHTA, CDR2 FQGNSA. The CDR3 DNA reads TGTGCCAGCAGAAGCGGGAGGCTCGACAATGAGCAGTTCTTC. Encoded protein: CASRSGRLDNEQFF.

The rearrangement links TRBV5-1 to TRBJ2-3, with TRBD2 matching 10 bases. This CDR3 spans 16 amino acids. CDR1 SGHRS and CDR2 YFSETQ come from the germline V gene. With V trimmed by 3 bases and J by 6 bases, 10 bases remained unmatched. The chain's CDR3 is CASSSTGLAAHDTQYF. The DNA for the CDR3 is TGCGCCAGCAGCTCTACCGGACTAGCGGCCCATGATACGCAGTATTTT.

This clone was seen just once. The J gene is TRBJ2-3, the V gene TRBV20-1; D is possibly TRBD2 (5 bases). Germline V gives CDR1 DFQATT, CDR2 SNEGSKA (reference sequence). The CDR3 extends over 11 amino acids. CDR3 region: CSPGNTDTQYF. CDR3 nucleotide sequence: TGCAGCCCGGGAAACACAGATACGCAGTATTTT.

This chain connects TRBV5-1 to TRBJ1-1; 8 bases are shared with TRBD1. Looked up from germline, CDR1 is SGHRS and CDR2 is YFSETQ. V trimming: 4 bases; J trimming: 0 bases; junction bases outside the gene matches: 8. The CDR3 has 16 amino acids. CDR3 nucleotides: TGCGCCAGCAGCCAGGGGGCGCGTTGGATGAACACTGAAGCTTTCTTT. It encodes CASSQGARWMNTEAFF.

The V and J genes are TRBV6-1 and TRBJ2-1, with 8 bases fitting TRBD1. V gave up 7 bases and J gave up 5 bases; unmatched junction bases: 4. The germline V gene has CDR1 MNHNS and CDR2 SASEGT. The CDR3 loop spans 13 amino acids. This CDR3 reads CASMTGVDNEQFF. The DNA for the CDR3 is TGTGCCAGCATGACAGGGGTGGACAATGAGCAGTTCTTC.

The chain is built from TRBV21-1 and TRBJ1-1; the table names TRBD1, a call not compared with the DNA. TRBV21-1 is a pseudogene. CDR3 size: 15 residues. This chain's CDR3 is CASSTHQGVATEAFF. The CDR3 DNA reads as TGTGCCAGCAGTACCCACCAGGGGGTAGCCACTGAAGCTTTCTTT.

The chain has TRBV4-1 and TRBJ1-1; the D is unclear. V lost 7 bases, J lost 5 bases, and 17 bases lay in between. Germline V gives CDR1 MGHRA, CDR2 YSYEKL. This CDR3 spans 14 amino acids. This chain's CDR3 is CASKGEGRLTEAFF. CDR3 sequence (DNA): TGCGCCAGCAAAGGAGAGGGTAGGTTAACTGAAGCTTTCTTT.

CDR3 amino acids: CASSPPSFSYEQYF. The CDR3 region has the DNA TGTGCCAGCTCACCTCCTAGCTTCTCCTACGAGCAGTACTTC. The rearrangement links TRBV18 to TRBJ2-7; maybe TRBD2 (5 bases). CDR3 length equals 14 residues. The germline gives CDR1 KGHSH, CDR2 LQKENI. The V gene lost 3 bases and the J gene lost 0 bases, with 9 bases spanning the gap.

J is TRBJ2-7 and V is TRBV18; D is unclear. This CDR3 has 14 amino acids. Trimming shortened V by 1 base and J by 5 bases, and 12 bases separated the two germline ends. Germline-derived CDR1 and CDR2 are KGHSH and LQKENI. The CDR3 loop is CASSPLNLVDEQYF. The CDR3, as DNA: TGTGCCAGCTCACCACTCAACTTAGTAGACGAGCAGTACTTC.

The chain uses TRBV5-1 and TRBJ1-1; D gene ambiguous. The CDR3 length is 18 residues. Trimming removed 2 bases from V and 4 bases from J, with 24 bases in between. Germline CDR1 SGHRS, CDR2 YFSETQ. CDR3 nucleotide sequence: TGCGCCAGCAGCTTTCGAAATAGACAAAAAGGAGGGAGCACTGAAGCTTTCTTT. Translated: CASSFRNRQKGGSTEAFF.

This clone was picked up one time. This chain links TRBV19 with TRBJ2-7; a weak D match, TRBD2 (6 bases). Trimming took 4 bases from V and 6 from J, leaving 13 bases between them. Germline V gene sequence: CDR1 LNHDA, CDR2 SQIVND (reference sequence). This CDR3 has 13 amino acids. CDR3: CASSRGLRGEQYF. CDR3 bases: TGTGCCAGTAGTAGGGGACTGCGAGGCGAGCAGTACTTC.

The rearrangement uses TRBV2 and TRBJ2-2, with 10 bases fitting TRBD1. The germline gives CDR1 SNHLY, CDR2 FYNNEI. Trimming removed 4 bases from V and 6 bases from J; junction bases left unmatched: 2. The length of the CDR3 is 14 residues. The DNA of the CDR3 is TGTGCCAGCAGTGGGACAGGGGGGTCCGGGGAGCTGTTTTTT. Protein: CASSGTGGSGELFF.

This clone was counted a few times. The chain employs TRBV6-6 and TRBJ1-5, with D unclear. Trimming left V 5 bases short and J 11 bases short, with 16 bases between. CDR1 and CDR2 (germline): MNHNY, SVGAGI (reference sequence). The CDR3 covers 13 residues. The CDR3, as DNA: TGTGCCAGCAGTACCGCTCGGACGGGAACCCAGCATTTT. This codes for CASSTARTGTQHF.

The rearrangement links TRBV27 to TRBJ2-7; D gene uncertain. V shed 5 bases and J shed 3 bases, with 11 bases lying between them. The CDR3 runs to 13 residues. Per the germline V gene, CDR1 is MNHEY and CDR2 is SMNVEV (reference sequence). CDR3 loop: CASSATENYEQYF. DNA for the CDR3: TGTGCCAGCAGTGCAACAGAAAACTACGAGCAGTACTTC.

This clone was detected once. This chain links TRBV5-1 with TRBJ2-5; 7 nucleotides agree with TRBD1. Germline CDR1 and CDR2: SGHRS and YFSETQ. V shed 2 bases and J 5 bases; nucleotides not matched to a gene: 6. This CDR3 has 14 amino acids. In DNA form, the CDR3 reads TGCGCCAGCAGCTTTAGACAGGGATGGGAGACCCAGTACTTC. This sequence encodes CASSFRQGWETQYF.

The chain joins TRBV10-2 to TRBJ2-7, with 10 bases identical to TRBD2. Trimming at V came to 6 bases and at J to 4 bases, leaving 9 bases not matched to a gene. The CDR3 spans 15 residues. CDR1 and CDR2 from the germline V gene are WSHSY and SAAADI. The CDR3 here is CASSSPSGSLYEQYF. CDR3 sequence (DNA): TGCGCCAGCAGCAGCCCTAGCGGGAGTTTGTACGAGCAGTACTTC.

The chain carries TRBV6-4 and TRBJ2-7; 7 positions match TRBD1. Germline-derived CDR1 and CDR2 are MRHNA and SNTAGT. V lost 4 bases, J lost 0 bases, and 6 bases stayed unmatched. The CDR3 has 15 amino acids. The CDR3, as DNA: TGTGCCAGCAGTGTGGAGGCAGGGGGCTCCTACGAGCAGTACTTC. Translated, it gives CASSVEAGGSYEQYF.